This T cell receptor (beta chain) was sequenced during a study of OX40 agonist ivuxolimab in advanced cancers. Regarding the research as a whole: Ivuxolimab was a fully human IgG2 agonistic monoclonal antibody targeting the costimulatory receptor OX40 (CD134). Intravenous ivuxolimab was administered to patients every 2 weeks at six dose levels: 0.01, 0.1, 0.3, 1.5, 3 and 10 mg/kg. Of the approximately 54 patients in dose escalation, 19 had hepatocellular carcinoma, roughly 15 had melanoma, 9 had renal cell carcinoma and 9 had head and neck cancer. In the dose-escalation cohort, roughly 82% of patients were male, and the mean age was roughly 56 years with a range of roughly 20 to 79. Patients were allowed to have had prior anti-PD-1, anti-PD-L1 or anti-CTLA-4 therapy, and approximately 40% of the dose-escalation patients had been treated with checkpoint inhibitors. Partial responses occurred in three dose-escalation patients, of whom one had hepatocellular carcinoma and two had cutaneous melanoma. Peripheral TCRbeta sequencing was intended to test whether TCR sequence diversity was altered and clonal T-cell expansion was caused by ivuxolimab. The paper describes the monotherapy dose-escalation part (N of about 52 patients) of the phase I trial of ivuxolimab. General study outcomes and caveats: At doses of 0.1 to 3.0 mg/kg, clonal expansion of both CD4+ and CD8+ blood T cells was observed from baseline to week 6. Low levels of normalized T-cell clonal expansion were also shown by some nonresponding patients. After ivuxolimab, expanded clones were on average more numerous among CD8+ T cells than among CD4+ T cells. In partial responders in the 0.1-3.0 mg/kg groups, normalized peripheral clonal expansion was found to be among the lowest, especially among CD8+ T cells. Which antigens the clonally expanded peripheral T cells were specific for was not determined.

The trial excluded patients who had a history of autoimmune disease or who were on systemic immunosuppression. Peripheral blood for TCR sequencing was drawn from every dose cohort at baseline, at cycle 4 day 1 and at cycle 7 day 1. Samples were obtained from an open-label, multicenter, first-in-human phase I dose-escalation trial of ivuxolimab. The trial enrolled adults with locally advanced or metastatic head and neck squamous cell, hepatocellular, melanoma or renal cell carcinoma. Before TCR sequencing, CD4+ T cells and CD8+ T cells were sorted from peripheral blood as separate populations. For CDR1 and CDR2, the germline V gene lists KGHSH and LQKENI. For this chain, trimming is 0 bases at the V end and 1 base at the J end, and the number of junction bases without a gene match is 8. From cysteine to phenylalanine, the CDR3 is 18 amino acids long. Of the read, only the CDR3 DNA is kept; its 54 bases are in frame from base 1.

Turning to this clone: The clone's antigen remains unknown. The input lacks base qualities; no much larger clone sits a single base away.

Genomic DNA was extracted from sorted cells for sequencing of the TCRbeta CDR3 region. The immunoSEQ Assay was used for sequencing of TCRbeta CDR3 regions. Held by TCRdb, this immuneACCESS table contains in-frame sequences only and omits some clones. Under half of the omission traces to an unresolved V gene where checked; the cause of the rest is unknown. The sample table records more than 55,000 clones; approximately 85% of these occur just once. The ten biggest clones cover approximately 10% of the sample. The sample here was CD4+ or CD8+ T cells sorted from blood, taken in a trial of the OX40 agonist ivuxolimab. The rearranged segments are TRBV18 and TRBJ1-5; 8 nucleotides in the junction match TRBD1. The clonotype originates from an adult with an advanced solid tumor such as melanoma, head and neck, liver or kidney cancer. The nucleotides read TGTGCCAGCTCACCACCCAGGGGGCGGGAAGCAAGCAATCAGCCCCAGCATTTT. It specifies CASSPPRGREASNQPQHF.